These 18 T cell receptor beta chains originate from one sample sequenced in a study of cytomegalovirus exposure and HLA in healthy donors. The PCR made use of 60 Vbeta and 13 Jbeta primers. The method was immunoSEQ multiplex PCR; TCRdb's version includes in-frame clones alone and lacks a portion of them. The table includes over 110,000 clones, around 72% detected once. The sequenced sample was PBMCs. These receptors were collected from a woman aged 40-49 years in good health and CMV-seronegative.

The chain employs TRBV7-9 and TRBJ1-5; D is perhaps TRBD1 (6 bases). Germline V gene sequence: CDR1 SEHNR, CDR2 FQNEAQ (reference sequence). The CDR3 has 13 residues. V lost 4 bases, J lost 7 bases, and 11 bases lay in between. CDR3 bases: TGTGCCAGCAGCTCCAACAGGGACCAGCCCCAGCATTTT. This encodes CASSSNRDQPQHF.

The chain joins TRBV7-6 to TRBJ2-1; TRBD1 is a possible D gene (6 bases). The CDR3 has 13 amino acids. CDR1 is SGHVS, CDR2 FNYEAQ, per germline. V lost 5 bases and J 6 bases, leaving 11 bases between the germline ends. CDR3 residues: CASSLTTGNEQFF. The CDR3, as DNA: TGTGCCAGCAGCCTCACGACAGGCAATGAGCAGTTCTTC.

This clone was seen just once. The chain has TRBV6-6 and TRBJ1-5, with a weak D call TRBD1 (6 bases). Germline-derived CDR1 and CDR2 are MNHNY and SVGAGI (reference sequence). The CDR3 sequence is 15 residues long. Trimming removed 6 bases at V and 0 bases at J, with 12 bases between. Here the CDR3 DNA reads TGTGCCAGCAGAGGGGGAGGGCATAGCAATCAGCCCCAGCATTTT. Its protein is CASRGGGHSNQPQHF.

This chain uses TRBV2 with TRBJ2-5; 8 bases match TRBD1. J was trimmed by 5 bases and V by 7 bases; bases with no gene match: 12. In germline, CDR1 is SNHLY, CDR2 FYNNEI. The CDR3 is 15 amino acids. For the CDR3, the DNA is TGTGCCAGCAACGAAGGGACAGGCCCTTGGGAGACCCAGTACTTC. It codes for CASNEGTGPWETQYF.

This chain uses TRBV15 with TRBJ2-1; a weak D match, TRBD2 (6 bases). The CDR3 contains 16 residues. CDR1 and CDR2 from the germline V gene are LNHNV and YYDKDF (reference sequence). V lost 5 bases to trimming and J lost 0 bases, with 14 bases between them. DNA for the CDR3: TGTGCCACCAGCTTATATGGGGGGAGCTCCTACAATGAGCAGTTCTTC. Amino acid sequence: CATSLYGGSSYNEQFF.

The chain combines TRBV7-8 with TRBJ2-7; 9 bases are a match to TRBD1. V was pared by 4 bases and J by 4 bases, with 8 bases of the junction left unmatched. From germline, CDR1 is SGHVS and CDR2 FQNEAQ. The CDR3 length is 15 residues. In DNA form, the CDR3 reads TGTGCCAGCAGCTCCCACCCGGGACAGGGATACGAGCAGTACTTC. Translated: CASSSHPGQGYEQYF.

This clone occurred a few times. This rearrangement joins TRBV27 to TRBJ2-7, with D possibly TRBD2 on 5 matching bases. Germline CDR1 is MNHEY and CDR2 is SMNVEV (reference sequence). The CDR3 covers 14 residues. V was pared by 0 bases and J by 0 bases, with 6 bases between. CDR3: CASSLSGSSYEQYV. The CDR3 DNA follows: TGTGCCAGCAGTTTATCGGGGAGCTCCTACGAGCAGTACGTC.

This chain links TRBV5-6 with TRBJ2-4, with D perhaps TRBD1 (6 bases). The CDR3 is 16 residues long. The V and J ends lost 2 bases and 0 bases respectively, with 12 bases between them. Germline assignment: CDR1 SGHDT and CDR2 YYEEEE. The CDR3 sequence is CASSFSTGLAKNIQYF. Here the CDR3 DNA reads TGTGCCAGCAGCTTCTCGACAGGTCTAGCCAAAAACATTCAGTACTTC. The complete variable domain, with remaining parts taken from reference TRBV5-6 and TRBJ2-4, reads DAGVTQSPTHLIKTRGQQVTLRCSPKSGHDTVSWYQQALGQGPQFIFQYYEEEERQRGNFPDRFSGHQFPNYSSELNVNALLLGDSALYLCASSFSTGLAKNIQYFGAGTRLSVL.

The chain has TRBV28 and TRBJ1-2, with D perhaps matching TRBD1 (6 bases). Trimming stripped 5 bases from V and 5 bases from J, with 15 bases between. This CDR3 spans 14 amino acids. Germline assignment: CDR1 MDHEN and CDR2 SYDVKM. CDR3 loop: CASSHRQAAYGYTF. CDR3 nucleotide sequence: TGTGCCAGCAGTCATAGACAGGCCGCATATGGCTACACCTTC.

This sequence joins TRBV9 and TRBJ2-1, with 8 nucleotides matching TRBD2. The germline gives CDR1 SGDLS, CDR2 YYNGEE. Losses at the gene ends were 0 bases for V and 10 bases for J; bases not matched to a gene: 12. CDR3 length: 16 amino acids. The CDR3 sequence: CASSVVPGGASGEQFF. The CDR3, as DNA: TGTGCCAGCAGCGTAGTGCCGGGGGGGGCCTCGGGAGAGCAGTTCTTC.

The J gene is TRBJ1-5, the V gene TRBV7-5. TRBV7-5 is reported as a pseudogene. The CDR3 has 16 residues. The CDR3 region is CARSFDDLYSNQPQHF. CDR3 DNA sequence: TGTGCCAGAAGCTTCGATGACTTGTATAGCAATCAGCCCCAGCATTTT.

The CDR3 is CASSLGLAGARNEQFF. Here the CDR3 DNA reads TGTGCCAGCAGCTTGGGACTAGCGGGGGCACGCAATGAGCAGTTCTTC. The V call is TRBV7-6, the J call TRBJ2-1, with 14 bases that match TRBD2. Losses at the gene ends were 3 bases for V and 6 bases for J; bases not matched to a gene: 4. The CDR3 length is 16 residues. Looked up from germline, CDR1 is SGHVS and CDR2 is FNYEAQ.

V and J are TRBV7-8 and TRBJ2-1; the D is unclear. Trimming stripped 2 bases from V and 6 bases from J, with 5 bases between. CDR1 is SGHVS, CDR2 FQNEAQ, per germline. The length of the CDR3 is 12 residues. CDR3 sequence: CASSLRGNEQFF. The CDR3 DNA sequence: TGTGCCAGCAGCTTACGCGGCAATGAGCAGTTCTTC.

To note about this clone: In the same sample, other DNA sequences code for this CDR3. The rearrangement uses TRBV7-2 and TRBJ2-3; a weak D match, TRBD2 (7 bases). Trimming took off 2 bases at V and 1 base at J, with 10 bases between the two ends. Germline V gives CDR1 SGHTA, CDR2 FQGNSA. The CDR3 is 15 amino acids. CDR3 nucleotide sequence: TGTGCCAGCAGCTTAAGGGGGGGTGGCACAGATACGCAGTATTTT. Translated: CASSLRGGGTDTQYF.

This clone has only one observation. The chain has TRBV4-1 and TRBJ1-2; D remains unclear. The CDR3 is made up of 13 amino acids. The V end was cut by 0 bases, the J end by 3 bases, with 5 bases between. CDR1 and CDR2 (germline): MGHRA, YSYEKL. CDR3 DNA sequence: TGCGCCAGCAGCCAAGATCCGGACTATGGCTACACCTTC. This encodes CASSQDPDYGYTF.

The V call is TRBV10-2, the J call TRBJ2-1, with 11 positions matching TRBD2. There are 17 residues in the CDR3. The trim removed 1 base at V and 5 bases at J, leaving 7 bases unmatched. CDR1 is WSHSY and CDR2 is SAAADI in the germline V gene. In nucleotides, the CDR3 is TGCGCCAGCAGTGAGTTCCTTCTAGCGGGGGGACACAATGAGCAGTTCTTC. As protein: CASSEFLLAGGHNEQFF.

This chain connects TRBV7-2 to TRBJ2-1; D gene uncertain. Germline V gives CDR1 SGHTA, CDR2 FQGNSA. V was clipped by 1 base and J by 3 bases, with 7 bases between them. This CDR3 comprises 14 residues. The CDR3 DNA is TGTGCCAGCAGCTTAGTGGTAGACTACAATGAGCAGTTCTTC. It codes for CASSLVVDYNEQFF.

This clone turned up a few times. This chain connects TRBV9 to TRBJ1-5, with TRBD1 identical over 7 bases. The CDR3 extends over 15 amino acids. Per the germline V gene, CDR1 is SGDLS and CDR2 is YYNGEE. Trimming took 0 bases from V and 5 from J; bases not matched to a gene: 5. CDR3 in amino acids: CASSVADREDQPQHF. The CDR3 DNA reads as TGTGCCAGCAGCGTAGCTGACAGGGAGGATCAGCCCCAGCATTTT.